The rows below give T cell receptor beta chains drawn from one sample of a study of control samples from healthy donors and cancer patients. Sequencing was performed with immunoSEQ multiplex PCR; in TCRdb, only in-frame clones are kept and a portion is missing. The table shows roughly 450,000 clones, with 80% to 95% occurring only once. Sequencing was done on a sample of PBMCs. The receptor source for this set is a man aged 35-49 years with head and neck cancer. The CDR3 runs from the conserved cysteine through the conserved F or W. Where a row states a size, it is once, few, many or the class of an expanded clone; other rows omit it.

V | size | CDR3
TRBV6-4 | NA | CASSDGGSNQPQHF
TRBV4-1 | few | CASSHPGNRQGGPDRDTIYF
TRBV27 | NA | CASRDSMNTEAFF
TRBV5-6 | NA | CASSPWVTNEKLFF
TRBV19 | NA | CASSRTGTHQPQHF
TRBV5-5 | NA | CASRDRGGNTIYF
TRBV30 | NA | CAWSVRLEGRGDTQYF
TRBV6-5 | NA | CASKRGQGIDGYTF
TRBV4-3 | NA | CASSQVVVWAFF
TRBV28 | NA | CASSPPRTEAYGYTF
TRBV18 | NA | CASSPGLTDTQYF
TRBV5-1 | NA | CASSLRASTDTQYF
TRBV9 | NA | CASSQRTSGGYNEQFF
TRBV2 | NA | CASLDRRRDTQYF
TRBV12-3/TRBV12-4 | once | CASSLVGGTQIF
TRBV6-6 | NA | CASGPETQYF
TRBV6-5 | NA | CASRPPGLNTDTQYF
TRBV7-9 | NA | CASSFSRYEKLFF